This T cell receptor beta chain was captured in a study of blood T cells in healthy people across ages. General study results and limits: Donor CMV status, an unknown factor, possibly confounded changes in expanded clonotypes. Older age coincided with a roughly linear decline in TCR beta diversity per million T cells.

Note on this clonotype: The antigen is undetermined.

For the second PCR, which ran for about 7 to 12 cycles, a sample-barcoded 5' primer and a J-beta primer mix were used. Each of the cDNA molecules was tagged by a template-switch adaptor with 12 random nucleotides. A single record per CDR3 protein comes from TCRdb applying MiXCR to the 5' RACE reads. The sample yields approximately 850,000 distinct CDR3 sequences, 44% seen once. The germline gives CDR1 MNHEY, CDR2 SVGAGI. The CDR3 extends over 14 amino acids. Trimming stripped 7 bases from V and 0 bases from J, with 10 bases between. The source is a man in his sixties in good health. The chain uses TRBV6-5 and TRBJ1-5, with D hard to call. Sequencing used blood. The CDR3 spells CASKQTYSNQPQHF. Here the CDR3 DNA reads TGTGCCAGCAAACAGACATATAGCAATCAGCCCCAGCATTTT.